These 21 T cell receptor beta chains came from one sample sequenced in a study of shared T cell receptors in the human thymus. Sequencing used immunoSEQ multiplex PCR; TCRdb keeps in-frame clones, though not all of them. Here the sample spans hundreds of thousands of clones, 70% to 90% being singletons. This same sample was also taken into another study, of human thymus T cells.

The material sequenced was thymocytes. The origin of the receptors is a boy in the first two years of life with a congenital heart defect.

The chain uses TRBV7-2 and TRBJ2-6; a possible D gene is TRBD2 (5 bases). The CDR3 runs 16 residues. The germline gives CDR1 SGHTA, CDR2 FQGNSA. V lost 6 bases and J lost 0, with 12 bases in between. CDR3 DNA sequence: TGTGCCAGCAGACTAGTAACGTACTCTGGGGCCAACGTCCTGACTTTC. Amino acid sequence: CASRLVTYSGANVLTF.

This rearrangement joins TRBV30 to TRBJ2-7; 7 bases agree with TRBD1. The CDR3 has 13 residues. CDR1 is GTSNPN, CDR2 SVGIG, per germline (reference sequence). V gave up 1 base and J gave up 3 bases; unmatched junction bases: 3. CDR3 sequence reads: CAWSDTGVYEQYF. CDR3 in DNA: TGTGCCTGGAGTGATACAGGGGTCTACGAGCAGTACTTC. Supplemented by reference TRBV30 and TRBJ2-7, the full variable domain reads SQTIHQWPATLVQPVGSPLSLECTVEGTSNPNLYWYRQAAGRGLQLLFYSVGIGQISSEVPQNLSASRPQDRQFILSSKKLLLSDSGFYLCAWSDTGVYEQYFGPGTRLTVT.

The V and J genes are TRBV7-9 and TRBJ2-3; D not certain. Germline CDR1 and CDR2: SEHNR and FQNEAQ (reference sequence). The CDR3 is 15 residues long. Trimming left V 1 base short and J 0 bases short, with 8 bases between. CDR3 DNA: TGTGCCAGCAGCTTAGAGCACAGAAGCACAGATACGCAGTATTTT. Amino acids: CASSLEHRSTDTQYF.

The rearrangement uses TRBV4-3 and TRBJ1-1; tentatively, D is TRBD1 (6 bases). The V and J ends lost 5 bases and 5 bases respectively, with 15 bases between them. The V gene's germline CDR1 is LGHNA and CDR2 YSLEER. This CDR3 has 14 residues. CDR3 DNA: TGCGCCAGCAGCTCGCAGGGGACCGGGACTGAAGCTTTCTTT. This translates into CASSSQGTGTEAFF.

This clone has only one observation. The V call is TRBV23-1, the J call TRBJ2-5; D might be TRBD1 (5 bases). Gene TRBJ2-7 matches the end of the DNA better, so the J call may be wrong. TRBV23-1 is flagged as an ORF with uncertain function. The CDR3 contains 15 residues. The CDR3 loop is CASSQCRAGNYEQYF. As DNA, the CDR3 is TGCGCCAGCAGTCAATGCCGGGCAGGGAACTACGAGCAGTACTTC.

This clone was detected only a few times. The chain joins TRBV21-1 to TRBJ2-1; no check of the table's D call, TRBD2, against the DNA was made. TRBV21-1 is a documented pseudogene. This CDR3 is built from 13 residues. The CDR3 protein is CATSLYGYNEQFF. The DNA for the CDR3 is TGTGCCACCTCACTATACGGTTACAATGAGCAGTTCTTC.

The chain has TRBV14 and TRBJ2-3, with 9 bases identical to TRBD1. The CDR3 has 16 residues. Germline loops: CDR1 SGHDN, CDR2 FVKESK. Trimming removed 3 bases from V and 3 bases from J; junction bases left unmatched: 7. CDR3 bases: TGTGCCAGCAGCCACGTCCGGGGGACAGGGACAGATACGCAGTATTTT. The encoded protein is CASSHVRGTGTDTQYF.

V is TRBV18 and J is TRBJ1-5; 10 bases align to TRBD1. The V gene's germline CDR1 is KGHSH and CDR2 LQKENI. With 3 bases clipped from V and 3 bases from J, the junction kept 2 bases outside the gene matches. The CDR3 extends over 15 amino acids. The CDR3 region has the DNA TGTGCCAGCTCACCGCGACAGGGGGCCAATCAGCCCCAGCATTTT. Translated: CASSPRQGANQPQHF.

The J gene is TRBJ1-3, the V gene TRBV9; D unclear. In germline, CDR1 is SGDLS, CDR2 YYNGEE. The CDR3 extends over 15 amino acids. The germline V and J ends were trimmed by 0 bases and 3 bases, with 10 bases remaining between them. In DNA form, the CDR3 reads TGTGCCAGCAGCGTAGTTCCAGAAAATGGAAACACCATATATTTT. Translating it yields CASSVVPENGNTIYF.

V is TRBV18 and J is TRBJ2-7, with TRBD2 as a possible D gene (6 bases). With 4 bases removed from V and 4 bases from J, the gap between germline ends came to 14 bases. The CDR3 loop spans 14 amino acids. Germline CDR1 is KGHSH and CDR2 is LQKENI. CDR3 sequence (DNA): TGTGCCAGCTCACGGGCTAGTGGGAGGTACGAGCAGTACTTC. This encodes CASSRASGRYEQYF.

DNA for the CDR3: TGTGCCAGCAGTTTAAGGGACAGGGAAAGCAATCAGCCCCAGCATTTT. It encodes CASSLRDRESNQPQHF. The rearrangement joins TRBV28 to TRBJ1-5; 9 positions match TRBD1. Germline lookup yields CDR1 MDHEN and CDR2 SYDVKM. The CDR3 is made up of 16 amino acids. J lost 1 base, V lost 2 bases, and 3 bases had no gene match.

The chain carries TRBV11-3 and TRBJ2-4, with 8 nucleotides matching TRBD1. The J segment lost 0 bases and the V segment lost 0 bases, leaving 4 bases of the junction unmatched. This CDR3 has 17 residues. The germline CDR1 and CDR2 sequences are SGHNT and YENEEA. The CDR3 spells CASSLEGTGRAKNIQYF. The CDR3 region has the DNA TGTGCCAGCAGCTTAGAGGGGACAGGAAGAGCCAAAAACATTCAGTACTTC.

In DNA, the CDR3 is TGTGCCAGCAGATCGACCCTAGCGGGAGGCCCCCGGCATGAGCAGTTCTTC. Protein product: CASRSTLAGGPRHEQFF. The V gene is TRBV7-6, the J gene TRBJ2-1, with TRBD2 identical over 11 bases. The CDR3 spans 17 residues. The J segment lost 8 bases and the V segment lost 6 bases, leaving 15 bases of the junction unmatched. The germline V gene has CDR1 SGHVS and CDR2 FNYEAQ.

This clone was counted only a few times. The rearrangement joins TRBV7-2 to TRBJ2-7, with a weak D call TRBD2 (7 bases). The ends were cut back, 5 bases at V and 5 bases at J, with 25 bases in the middle. From germline, CDR1 is SGHTA and CDR2 FQGNSA. This CDR3 spans 17 amino acids. The CDR3 protein is CASSPGGRGRRSNEQYF. The CDR3 nucleotides read TGTGCCAGCAGCCCGGGGGGCCGCGGGAGAAGGTCAAACGAGCAGTACTTC.

J is TRBJ2-3 and V is TRBV9; possibly TRBD2 for D (5 bases). Germline CDR1 and CDR2: SGDLS and YYNGEE. CDR3 length equals 18 residues. V gave up 3 bases and J gave up 1 base, with 21 bases separating them. Here the CDR3 DNA reads TGTGCCAGCAGCGCTCACTCCCCCCCGGGAAACGGCACAGATACGCAGTATTTT. Protein sequence: CASSAHSPPGNGTDTQYF.

The chain is built from TRBV11-2 and TRBJ2-2; 8 bases are shared with TRBD2. The V gene's germline CDR1 is SGHAT and CDR2 FQNNGV. Trimming removed 4 bases from V and 9 bases from J; junction bases left unmatched: 16. The CDR3 loop spans 17 amino acids. CDR3 amino acids: CASSWGRTGTSVRELFF. CDR3 in DNA: TGTGCCAGCAGCTGGGGGAGGACCGGGACTAGTGTCCGGGAGCTGTTTTTT.

The chain links TRBV28 to TRBJ2-7; 10 nucleotides align to TRBD1. The CDR3 is 15 amino acids. Trimming removed 6 bases from V and 5 bases from J; junction bases left unmatched: 10. The V gene's germline CDR1 is MDHEN and CDR2 SYDVKM. The CDR3 coding sequence is TGTGCCAGCAGGCCCCCGGGACAGGGGATAAACGAGCAGTACTTC. Translating it yields CASRPPGQGINEQYF.

This clone came up once. This rearrangement joins TRBV27 to TRBJ2-2; D might be TRBD1 (5 bases). Per the germline V gene, CDR1 is MNHEY and CDR2 is SMNVEV (reference sequence). The CDR3 is made up of 14 amino acids. The V end was cut by 6 bases, the J end by 7 bases, with 15 bases between. The CDR3 loop reads CASSHNRSGGELFF. In DNA form, the CDR3 reads TGTGCCAGCAGCCACAACAGGTCCGGCGGGGAGCTGTTTTTT.

The chain links TRBV14 to TRBJ2-1, with D tentatively TRBD2 (6 bases). The CDR3 contains 18 residues. The V and J ends lost 0 bases and 0 bases respectively, with 15 bases between them. Germline CDR1 SGHDN, CDR2 FVKESK. CDR3: CASSQDPPAGSSYNEQFF. The CDR3 DNA sequence: TGTGCCAGCAGCCAAGATCCCCCCGCGGGGAGCTCCTACAATGAGCAGTTCTTC.

V usage is TRBV11-2 and J usage is TRBJ2-7; 15 bases align to TRBD2. CDR3 length: 16 amino acids. V dropped 4 bases and J dropped 6; count of bases not matched to a gene: 7. Germline-derived CDR1 and CDR2 are SGHAT and FQNNGV. This chain's CDR3 is CASSSCPGLAGGEQYF. The CDR3 bases are TGTGCCAGCAGCTCTTGTCCGGGACTAGCGGGAGGCGAGCAGTACTTC.

This chain links TRBV5-1 with TRBJ1-3; a possible D gene is TRBD1 (5 bases). V was pared by 0 bases and J by 0 bases, with 10 bases between. CDR1 SGHRS and CDR2 YFSETQ come from the germline V gene. The CDR3 consists of 16 residues. CDR3 in amino acids: CASSLGRGSSGNTIYF. The DNA of the CDR3 is TGCGCCAGCAGCTTGGGGAGGGGCTCCTCTGGAAACACCATATATTTT.